A selection of T cell receptor beta chains follows, all from one sample in a study of cytomegalovirus exposure and HLA in healthy donors. Sequencing used immunoSEQ multiplex PCR; TCRdb keeps in-frame clones, though not all of them. The sample records some 200,000 clones, about 80% being singletons. Source material: PBMCs. The receptors stem from a man in his forties in good health and CMV-seronegative. Both conserved end residues are trimmed from each CDR3.

j_call	v_call	cdr3_aa
TRBJ2-3	TRBV5-1	ASSLKGAGTDTQY
TRBJ1-1	TRBV14	ASSQVGEGAEAF
TRBJ2-1	TRBV7-3	ASSFLPGSPEQF
TRBJ2-7	TRBV29-1	STRTSGSYEQY
TRBJ2-1	TRBV6-9	ASTPQGWQF
TRBJ2-5	TRBV9	ASSPEGVVGETQY
TRBJ2-5	TRBV18	ASSPRVNQETQY
TRBJ2-2	TRBV7-2	ASSLGVAVTGELF
TRBJ1-1	TRBV18	ASSLGTGATNTEAF
TRBJ2-7	TRBV7-6	ASSLGTSGSYEQY
TRBJ1-1	TRBV7-3	ASSPDRDTEAF
TRBJ2-1	TRBV9	ASSVVSGSYNEQF
TRBJ2-3	TRBV7-3	ASSLYPLAGGPKDTQY
TRBJ2-7	TRBV29-1	SVVGPTAYEQY
TRBJ2-7	TRBV19	ASSIYGDRGSEQY
TRBJ2-7	TRBV7-8	ASSLGGLAAIYEQY
TRBJ1-5	TRBV15	ATSRGGQPQH
TRBJ1-1	TRBV28	APFPAGNTEAF
TRBJ2-2	TRBV4-3	ASSQDPGGRTGELF
TRBJ2-7	TRBV23-1	ASVRVRYEQY
TRBJ2-7	TRBV18	ASSPDGSGREQY
TRBJ2-2	TRBV6-1	ASFAGVNTGELF
TRBJ2-5	TRBV27	ASSFSLAGVETQY
TRBJ1-6	TRBV27	ASSWEVSGSPLH
TRBJ1-1	TRBV20-1	RVDRADEAF
TRBJ2-3	TRBV19	ASSMASGSTDTQY
TRBJ2-1	TRBV5-4	ASSERGGSEQF
TRBJ2-3	TRBV6-1	ASRATGRTDTQY
TRBJ2-7	TRBV25-1	ASRLAGGSYEQY
TRBJ2-1	TRBV27	ASSFWQVAYNEQF
TRBJ2-1	TRBV30	AWSVKAYNEQF
TRBJ2-7	TRBV6-6	ATRGTTLSEQY
NA	TRBV20-1	SAFDRVEQY
TRBJ2-3	TRBV28	ASSFVSGIDTQY
TRBJ1-2	TRBV7-3	ASSEDRNYGYT
TRBJ2-1	TRBV5-1	ASSLAATASYNEQF
TRBJ2-1	TRBV23-1	ASRHYRNPPPVYNEQF
TRBJ1-6	TRBV11-3	ASSTDTNSPLH
TRBJ1-2	TRBV2	ASSAYVRYGYT
TRBJ1-3	TRBV7-3	ASSPIGGRDTGNTIY
TRBJ2-2	TRBV5-1	ASSSPLATGELF
TRBJ1-2	TRBV7-9	ASSPPGFNYGYT
TRBJ2-3	TRBV5-1	ASTSDGGKTDTQY
TRBJ1-5	TRBV5-1	ASSWGQSNQPQH
TRBJ1-6	TRBV2	ASSEGLGSPLH